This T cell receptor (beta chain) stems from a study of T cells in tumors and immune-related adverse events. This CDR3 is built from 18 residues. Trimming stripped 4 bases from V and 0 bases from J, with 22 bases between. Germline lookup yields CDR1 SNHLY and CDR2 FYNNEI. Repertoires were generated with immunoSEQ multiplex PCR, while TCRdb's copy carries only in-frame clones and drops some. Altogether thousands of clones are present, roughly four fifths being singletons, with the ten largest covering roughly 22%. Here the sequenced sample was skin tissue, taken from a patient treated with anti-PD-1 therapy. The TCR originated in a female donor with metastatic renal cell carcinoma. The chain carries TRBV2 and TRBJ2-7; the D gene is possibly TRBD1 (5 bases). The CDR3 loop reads CASSGDHSTERSSYEQYF. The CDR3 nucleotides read TGTGCCAGCAGTGGAGATCATTCGACAGAACGAAGCTCCTACGAGCAGTACTTC.